The 27 T cell receptor beta chains presented below share a single source sample, sequenced in a study of blood T cells in healthy people across ages. Primed by a sample-barcoded 5' primer and a J-beta primer mix, a second PCR proceeded for roughly 6 to 12 cycles. TCRdb re-called the 5' RACE reads with MiXCR, one entry per CDR3 protein. The sample has about 750,000 distinct CDR3 sequences; about 53% are singletons. Sequencing was carried out using blood. All receptors come from an older man in good health.

The J gene is TRBJ2-1, the V gene TRBV27; perhaps TRBD1 as D (5 bases). Deletions cut 3 bases from V and 0 bases from J, with 15 bases between. Germline loops: CDR1 MNHEY, CDR2 SMNVEV (reference sequence). CDR3 length: 17 residues. As DNA, the CDR3 is TGTGCCAGCAGTTTCCTCCTGCGACAGTACTCCTACAATGAGCAGTTCTTC. Translation gives CASSFLLRQYSYNEQFF.

The chain carries TRBV7-2 and TRBJ2-1; 7 nucleotides agree with TRBD2. In germline, CDR1 is SGHTA, CDR2 FQGNSA. The V and J ends lost 4 bases and 0 bases, in that order; junction bases with no gene match: 9. This CDR3 contains 17 residues. CDR3: CASSWTWRGSSYNEQFF. The CDR3 coding sequence is TGTGCCAGCAGCTGGACGTGGCGGGGGAGCTCCTACAATGAGCAGTTCTTC.

V usage is TRBV6-6 and J usage is TRBJ2-1; possibly TRBD1 or TRBD2 for D (7 bases each). This CDR3 contains 14 residues. CDR1 is MNHNY and CDR2 is SVGAGI in the germline V gene (reference sequence). V was clipped by 6 bases and J by 4 bases, with 13 bases between them. The CDR3: CASRVRGGYNEQFF. CDR3 coding DNA: TGTGCCAGCAGGGTCAGGGGGGGTTACAATGAGCAGTTCTTC.

V gene TRBV29-1 combines with J gene TRBJ2-1; 13 nucleotides align to TRBD2. V trimming: 4 bases; J trimming: 10 bases; junction bases outside the gene matches: 19. The CDR3 is 18 amino acids. CDR1 is SQVTM and CDR2 is ANQGSEA in the germline V gene. The CDR3, as DNA: TGCAGCGTTGTTACCGGACTAGCGGGAGAGCGCTTTGAGCGCGAGCAGTTCTTC. Residues: CSVVTGLAGERFEREQFF.

Many counts were recorded for this clonotype. The V and J genes are TRBV29-1 and TRBJ2-5, with a possible D match to TRBD2 (5 bases). The CDR3 spans 14 residues. V was cut by 4 bases and J by 1 base, with 13 bases left in between. CDR1 and CDR2 (germline): SQVTM, ANQGSEA. The CDR3 region is CSVAERRAQETQYF. CDR3 coding DNA: TGCAGCGTTGCGGAAAGGCGGGCCCAAGAGACCCAGTACTTC. Using reference TRBV29-1 and TRBJ2-5 for the parts outside the CDR3, the full variable domain is SAVISQKPSRDICQRGTSLTIQCQVDSQVTMMFWYRQQPGQSLTLIATANQGSEATYESGFVIDKFPISRPNLTFSTLTVSNMSPEDSSIYLCSVAERRAQETQYFGPGTRLLVL.

This sequence joins TRBV2 and TRBJ2-3; unclear D gene. The CDR3 has 11 residues. The germline CDR1 and CDR2 sequences are SNHLY and FYNNEI. Trimming left V 5 bases short and J 5 bases short, with 5 bases between. CDR3 residues: CASSFIDTQYF. CDR3 DNA: TGTGCCAGCAGTTTCATAGATACGCAGTATTTT.

The chain employs TRBV25-1 and TRBJ2-7; D possibly corresponds to TRBD1 (5 bases). Per the germline V gene, CDR1 is MGHDK and CDR2 is SYGVNS. This CDR3 has 13 residues. The V gene lost 0 bases and the J gene lost 6 bases, with 9 bases spanning the gap. The CDR3 sequence is CASSEYIRGEQYF. The CDR3 coding sequence is TGTGCCAGCAGTGAATATATAAGGGGCGAGCAGTACTTC.

This chain uses TRBV3-1 with TRBJ2-1; D is unresolved. Germline values: CDR1 LGHDT, CDR2 YNNKEL (reference sequence). The CDR3 has 15 residues. Trimming shortened V by 4 bases and J by 0 bases, and 10 bases separated the two germline ends. CDR3 sequence (DNA): TGTGCCAGCAGCCTTTCCGTTATCTCCTACAATGAGCAGTTCTTC. This gives the protein CASSLSVISYNEQFF.

This rearrangement joins TRBV5-1 to TRBJ2-3, with 10 bases fitting TRBD2. This CDR3 spans 17 amino acids. The germline gives CDR1 SGHRS, CDR2 YFSETQ. V was pared by 0 bases and J by 3 bases, with 7 bases of the junction left unmatched. This CDR3 reads CASSLAPSGSGTDTQYF. In DNA, the CDR3 is TGCGCCAGCAGCTTGGCCCCTAGCGGGAGTGGAACAGATACGCAGTATTTT. Combining the CDR3 with reference TRBV5-1 and TRBJ2-3 gives the whole variable domain KAGVTQTPRYLIKTRGQQVTLSCSPISGHRSVSWYQQTPGQGLQFLFEYFSETQRNKGNFPGRFSGRQFSNSRSEMNVSTLELGDSALYLCASSLAPSGSGTDTQYFGPGTRLTVL.

The CDR3 coding sequence is TGCAGTGCTACGAGCCCCAGGGACGGCACAGATACGCAGTATTTT. Protein: CSATSPRDGTDTQYF. This chain connects TRBV20-1 to TRBJ2-3, with D perhaps matching TRBD1 or TRBD2 (5 bases each). The CDR3 is 15 amino acids. V was trimmed by 4 bases and J by 1 base, leaving 15 bases between them. CDR1 DFQATT and CDR2 SNEGSKA come from the germline V gene (reference sequence).

As concerns this clonotype: This may be a read error, as it is one base from a much larger clone. The gene calls are TRBV20-1 and TRBJ2-5, with D perhaps TRBD1 or TRBD2 (5 bases each). Germline V gene sequence: CDR1 DFQATT, CDR2 SNEGSKA (reference sequence). V was pared by 6 bases and J by 11 bases, with 22 bases between. This CDR3 comprises 13 residues. The CDR3 DNA reads TGCAGTGCGACGGGACCCCGCCGAGGTGAGCAGTACTTC. Encoded protein: CSATGPRRGEQYF.

Worth noting for this clonotype: It may be a read error: a sequence one base away is much more abundant. V gene TRBV29-1 combines with J gene TRBJ2-5; TRBD1 aligns across 7 bases. The CDR3 loop spans 14 amino acids. V trimming: 4 bases; J trimming: 11 bases; junction bases outside the gene matches: 16. Germline values: CDR1 SQVTM, CDR2 ANQGSEA. In DNA form, the CDR3 reads TGCAGCGTTGGGCTGCGGACAGGTTACAATGAGCAGTACTTC. Its translation is CSVGLRTGYNEQYF. Full variable domain (missing parts from reference TRBV29-1 and TRBJ2-5): SAVISQKPSRDICQRGTSLTIQCQVDSQVTMMFWYRQQPGQSLTLIATANQGSEATYESGFVIDKFPISRPNLTFSTLTVSNMSPEDSSIYLCSVGLRTGYNEQYFGPGTRLLVL.

The rearrangement joins TRBV27 to TRBJ1-1; 8 nucleotides match TRBD1. V shed 1 base and J 3 bases; nucleotides not matched to a gene: 25. This CDR3 has 22 residues. Germline V gene lookup returns CDR1 MNHEY and CDR2 SMNVEV (reference sequence). Here the CDR3 reads CASSLFFQGARSYAPTDTEAFF. The CDR3 DNA follows: TGTGCCAGCAGTTTATTTTTCCAGGGGGCCCGGTCCTACGCCCCGACGGACACTGAAGCTTTCTTT.

This clonotype was found once. V usage is TRBV24-1 and J usage is TRBJ2-1; TRBD2 matches 7 bases. The V gene end was trimmed by 2 bases and the J gene end by 4 bases; junction bases not matched to a gene: 4. Germline loops: CDR1 KGHDR, CDR2 SFDVKD. The CDR3 runs to 15 residues. CDR3 region: CATSDSGGRYNEQFF. The CDR3 nucleotides read TGTGCCACCAGTGATTCGGGAGGACGATACAATGAGCAGTTCTTC.

This chain joins TRBV7-3 and TRBJ2-1; D is possibly TRBD1 or TRBD2 (6 bases each). Per the germline V gene, CDR1 is SGHTA and CDR2 is FQGTGA. Trimming removed 1 base from V and 10 bases from J, with 11 bases in between. The CDR3 is made up of 13 amino acids. CDR3 amino acids: CASSLRGADEQFF. The DNA for the CDR3 is TGTGCCAGCAGCTTAAGGGGGGCCGACGAGCAGTTCTTC. The whole variable domain, filled in from reference TRBV7-3 and TRBJ2-1, reads GAGVSQTPSNKVTEKGKYVELRCDPISGHTALYWYRQSLGQGPEFLIYFQGTGAADDSGLPNDRFFAVRPEGSVSTLKIQRTERGDSAVYLCASSLRGADEQFFGPGTRLTVL.

This chain joins TRBV27 and TRBJ1-2; perhaps TRBD1 as D (6 bases). V was pared by 2 bases and J by 8 bases, with 12 bases between. The CDR3 covers 13 residues. In germline, CDR1 is MNHEY, CDR2 SMNVEV (reference sequence). The CDR3 nucleotides are TGTGCCAGCAGTTTACGGTCAGGGGAAGGCTACACCTTC. Translating gives CASSLRSGEGYTF.

The chain is built from TRBV6-5 and TRBJ2-5, with TRBD1 matching over 9 bases. V was clipped by 4 bases and J by 6 bases; unmatched bases: 6. The germline V gene has CDR1 MNHEY and CDR2 SVGAGI. CDR3 length equals 14 residues. The CDR3 protein is CASSFGQGLKTQYF. The CDR3 DNA reads as TGTGCCAGCAGTTTCGGACAGGGGTTAAAGACCCAGTACTTC.

V and J are TRBV9 and TRBJ2-2; 8 bases match TRBD1. The ends lost 2 bases at V and 6 bases at J; junction bases unmatched: 15. This CDR3 has 18 residues. The germline gives CDR1 SGDLS, CDR2 YYNGEE. The DNA for the CDR3 is TGTGCCAGCAGCGTCAGCAGGGGGCGAGTTCTTTATTCCGGGGAGCTGTTTTTT. As protein: CASSVSRGRVLYSGELFF.

Concerning this clonotype itself: The junction shows a germline mismatch at one end, possibly a read error. V and J are TRBV5-5 and TRBJ2-3, with TRBD1 as a possible D gene (7 bases). The germline CDR1 and CDR2 sequences are SGHKS and YYEKEE (reference sequence). This CDR3 contains 14 residues. In DNA form, the CDR3 reads TGCGCCAGCAGCTTGGAGGGACAGTCAGATACGCAGTATTTT. The encoded protein is CASSLEGQSDTQYF.

This chain connects TRBV29-1 to TRBJ2-7, with 7 bases identical to TRBD2. Germline loops: CDR1 SQVTM, CDR2 ANQGSEA. V dropped 4 bases and J dropped 2; count of bases not matched to a gene: 5. This CDR3 region has 13 residues. CDR3 coding DNA: TGCAGCGTTGCTAGAGCGGGACCCTACGAGCAGTACTTC. Its protein is CSVARAGPYEQYF.

The table lists this clonotype with many counts. The chain has TRBV29-1 and TRBJ2-4; D ambiguous. V was shortened by 1 base and J by 7 bases, with 11 bases between the two germline ends. The CDR3 sequence is 13 residues long. Germline CDR1 and CDR2: SQVTM and ANQGSEA. The CDR3 loop is CSVEVASGNIQYF. DNA for the CDR3: TGCAGCGTTGAAGTAGCCTCCGGGAACATTCAGTACTTC.

The chain links TRBV20-1 to TRBJ1-4; 8 positions agree with TRBD1. The CDR3 has 13 amino acids. Germline V gene sequence: CDR1 DFQATT, CDR2 SNEGSKA (reference sequence). V was clipped by 4 bases and J by 7 bases; unmatched bases: 5. CDR3 in DNA: TGCAGTGCTAAGACAGGGGTGGGTGAAAAACTGTTTTTT. This translates into CSAKTGVGEKLFF.

This clonotype was counted between two and nine times. V gene TRBV14 combines with J gene TRBJ2-5, with D unclear. V gave up 0 bases and J gave up 5 bases, with 10 bases separating them. The CDR3 has 14 amino acids. CDR1 SGHDN and CDR2 FVKESK come from the germline V gene. CDR3 bases: TGTGCCAGCAGCCAAGATGTAGGGTGGGAGACCCAGTACTTC. This translates into CASSQDVGWETQYF.

CDR3: CASSARVGEQFF. DNA for the CDR3: TGTGCCAGCAGCGCCAGGGTCGGTGAGCAGTTCTTC. V gene TRBV3-1 combines with J gene TRBJ2-1; TRBD1 might be the D (5 bases). The V end lost 5 bases, the J end lost 9 bases, and 11 bases lay between the germline ends. The CDR3 runs 12 residues. Germline CDR1 is LGHDT and CDR2 is YNNKEL (reference sequence).

V gene TRBV5-1 combines with J gene TRBJ2-1; maybe TRBD2 (5 bases). Germline V gene data show CDR1 as SGHRS and CDR2 as YFSETQ. V was pared by 4 bases and J by 0 bases, with 8 bases between. CDR3 length equals 14 residues. The CDR3 here is CASSQSGSYNEQFF. The DNA of the CDR3 is TGCGCCAGCAGCCAAAGCGGCTCCTACAATGAGCAGTTCTTC.

J is TRBJ1-2 and V is TRBV12-5; 7 positions agree with TRBD1. The CDR3 has 14 residues. With V trimmed by 6 bases and J by 8 bases, 12 bases remained unmatched. Germline lookup yields CDR1 LGHNT and CDR2 FRNRAP. The CDR3 loop reads CASGGTESLRGYTF. The CDR3 region has the DNA TGTGCTAGTGGGGGGACAGAGTCCCTGAGAGGCTACACCTTC.

The rearrangement links TRBV29-1 to TRBJ2-7, with a weak D call TRBD2 (5 bases). Germline V gives CDR1 SQVTM, CDR2 ANQGSEA. This CDR3 has 14 residues. Between the trimmed V and J ends, which lost 0 bases and 2 bases, there was a span of 11 bases. The CDR3 DNA reads TGCAGCGTTGAAGATCGAGACGGGACCTACGAGCAGTACTTC. Translated: CSVEDRDGTYEQYF.